A selection of T cell receptor beta chains follows, all from one sample in a study of T cells in Graves' hyperthyroidism and ophthalmopathy. TCRdb independently ran MiXCR on the multiplex PCR reads; one entry per CDR3 protein. The table lists some 500,000 distinct CDR3 sequences, roughly a quarter of them singletons. Sequenced material: blood. The receptor set was obtained from a woman under 40 with Graves' ophthalmopathy. CDR3s include the opening cysteine and the closing phenylalanine or tryptophan. D genes are given only for firm matches. Size is stated for part of the rows, as once, few or many counts, or as a class when the clone is expanded.

clone_size j_call d_call v_call cdr3_length cdr3_aa cdr3_nt
NA TRBJ1-1 NA TRBV2 13 CASRDFGGTEAFF TGTGCCAGCAGAGACTTCGGGGGCACTGAAGCTTTCTTT
many TRBJ1-5 NA TRBV6-1 18 CASTGKPFTLRSNQPQHF TGTGCCAGCACCGGGAAACCCTTCACCTTGCGGAGCAATCAGCCCCAGCATTTT
NA TRBJ1-5 TRBD1 TRBV6-1 16 CASSGTGLASNQPQHF TGTGCCAGCAGCGGGACAGGGTTGGCTAGCAATCAGCCCCAGCATTTT
few TRBJ2-7 TRBD1 TRBV11-2 15 CASSYPGTGKNEQYF TGTGCCAGCAGTTATCCCGGGACAGGCAAGAACGAGCAGTACTTC
many TRBJ1-5 NA TRBV7-2 13 CASSSGVNQPQHF TGTGCCAGCAGTTCAGGGGTCAATCAGCCCCAGCATTTT
NA TRBJ2-7 TRBD2 TRBV7-8 12 CASSFVLAETFF TGTGCCAGCAGCTTCGTTCTAGCGGAGACATTTTTC
few TRBJ2-3 TRBD2 TRBV28 13 CASSLYREGTQYF TGTGCCAGCAGTTTATATCGGGAGGGCACGCAGTATTTT
many TRBJ1-2 NA TRBV7-3 13 CASSLTQDYGYTF TGTGCCAGCAGCTTAACCCAGGACTATGGCTACACCTTC
many TRBJ1-1 NA TRBV19 12 CASGPANTEAFF TGTGCCAGTGGCCCGGCAAACACTGAAGCTTTCTTT
few TRBJ2-5 NA TRBV28 15 CASSLRIAPPETQYF TGTGCCAGCAGTCTGAGGATAGCGCCCCCAGAGACCCAGTACTTC
few TRBJ2-5 NA TRBV5-6 15 CASSMPGLGGETQYF TGTGCCAGCAGCATGCCGGGACTGGGGGGAGAGACCCAGTACTTC
many TRBJ1-2 TRBD1 TRBV6-5 12 CASRGQDYGYTF TGTGCCAGCAGGGGACAGGACTATGGCTACACCTTC
many TRBJ2-5 NA TRBV28 15 CASSFSDRAQETQYF TGTGCCAGCAGTTTTTCAGACAGAGCCCAAGAGACCCAGTACTTC
NA TRBJ1-6 TRBD1 TRBV30 17 CARRGQGVYSYNSPLHF TGTGCCCGGAGAGGACAGGGGGTGTACTCCTATAATTCACCCCTCCACTTT
NA TRBJ1-2 NA TRBV12-3/TRBV12-4 12 CATGTEPHGYTF TGTGCCACCGGGACGGAGCCTCATGGCTACACCTTC
many TRBJ1-3 NA TRBV12-3/TRBV12-4 15 CASRDSLDSGNTIYF TGTGCCAGCAGGGACAGTCTAGACTCTGGAAACACCATATATTTT
many TRBJ1-5 NA TRBV28 15 CASSLGTYSNQPQHF TGTGCCAGCAGTTTAGGGACTTATAGCAATCAGCCCCAGCATTTT
NA TRBJ1-1 NA TRBV12-5 13 CASGTSSGLKAFF TGTGCTAGTGGAACCTCGTCCGGTTTGAAAGCTTTCTTT
NA TRBJ1-1 NA TRBV5-1 15 CASSLTGALGTEAFF TGCGCCAGCAGCTTAACAGGCGCTCTGGGCACTGAAGCTTTCTTT
NA TRBJ2-5 TRBD2 TRBV6-1 14 CASTGEGPQETQYF TGTGCCAGCACCGGGGAGGGACCTCAAGAGACCCAGTACTTC
NA TRBJ2-7 NA TRBV10-1 13 CASSVGRPYEQYF TGCGCCAGCAGTGTTGGAAGGCCCTACGAGCAGTACTTC
many TRBJ2-3 TRBD2 TRBV6-2/TRBV6-3 18 CASSYSPRELASTDTQYF TGTGCCAGCAGTTACTCACCCCGGGAACTAGCGTCCACAGATACGCAGTATTTT
NA TRBJ2-2 NA TRBV7-2 15 CASSLFSQNTGELFF TGTGCCAGCAGCTTATTCTCGCAGAACACCGGGGAGCTGTTTTTT
many TRBJ2-2 NA TRBV30 12 CAWSVIAGELFF TGTGCCTGGAGTGTAATCGCCGGGGAGCTGTTTTTT
NA TRBJ2-5 NA TRBV5-5 13 CASSRLTQETQYF TGTGCCAGCAGCAGACTGACCCAAGAGACCCAGTACTTC
NA TRBJ1-2 TRBD1 TRBV6-2/TRBV6-3 13 CASRPDRAPGYTF TGTGCCAGCAGGCCTGACAGGGCCCCAGGCTACACCTTC
many TRBJ2-7 NA TRBV6-2/TRBV6-3 14 CASSSPAVSYEQYF TGTGCCAGCAGTTCCCCCGCCGTTTCCTACGAGCAGTACTTC
many TRBJ1-1 TRBD1 TRBV5-1 15 CASSLAGTENTEAFF TGTGCCAGCAGCTTAGCCGGGACAGAGAACACTGAAGCTTTCTTT
many TRBJ2-7 TRBD1 TRBV28 15 CASSDPGQGRYEQYF TGTGCCAGCAGTGACCCGGGACAGGGGAGGTACGAGCAGTACTTC
many TRBJ1-1 NA TRBV6-2/TRBV6-3 18 CASSYSGRGGFGNTEAFF TGTGCCAGCAGTTACTCAGGTCGGGGTGGGTTTGGGAACACTGAAGCTTTCTTT
many TRBJ1-1 NA TRBV12-3/TRBV12-4 15 CASSLYSVLMIGAFF TGTGCCAGCAGTTTATATTCAGTCCTGATGATTGGAGCTTTCTTT
many TRBJ1-1 TRBD1 TRBV28 14 CASSFLGRGTEAFF TGTGCCAGCAGTTTTCTTGGCAGGGGGACTGAAGCTTTCTTT
many TRBJ1-2 NA TRBV6-5 14 CASSYLQDYYGYTF TGTGCCAGCAGTTACTTACAGGACTACTATGGCTACACCTTC
NA TRBJ2-5 TRBD1 TRBV15 16 CATSRGGRGRAETQYF TGTGCCACCAGCAGAGGGGGCAGGGGGCGAGCGGAGACCCAGTACTTC
many TRBJ2-5 NA TRBV12-3/TRBV12-4 14 CASSSGHLQETQYF TGTGCCAGCAGTTCGGGACACCTCCAAGAGACCCAGTACTTC
many TRBJ1-1 NA TRBV6-5 14 CASSLGGLGTEAFF TGTGCCAGCAGTTTGGGGGGCTTGGGCACTGAAGCTTTCTTT
many TRBJ1-1 NA TRBV6-5 15 CASSYDRQRNTEAFF TGTGCCAGCAGTTATGATCGGCAGCGGAACACTGAAGCTTTCTTT
many TRBJ2-2 TRBD2 TRBV5-1 18 CASSSDRASGEDTGELFF TGCGCCAGCAGCTCTGACAGGGCTAGCGGGGAGGACACCGGGGAGCTGTTTTTT
few TRBJ1-1 NA TRBV2 13 CASTAGLNTEAFF TGTGCCAGCACAGCAGGGCTGAACACTGAAGCTTTCTTT
many TRBJ1-2 NA TRBV6-5 13 CASSSGVDYGYTF TGTGCCAGCAGTTCTGGGGTCGACTATGGCTACACCTTC
many TRBJ2-2 NA TRBV5-6 12 CASSYWTGELFF TGTGCCAGCAGCTACTGGACCGGGGAGCTGTTTTTT
NA TRBJ2-4 NA TRBV10-2 12 CASSEPGSIQYF TGCGCCAGCAGTGAGCCGGGGAGCATTCAGTACTTC
NA TRBJ1-5 NA TRBV6-1 14 CASGGQHSNQPQHF TGTGCCAGCGGCGGGCAACATAGCAATCAGCCCCAGCATTTT
few TRBJ2-5 TRBD1 TRBV20-1 14 CSASGEGATETQYF TGCAGTGCTAGTGGAGAGGGGGCTACGGAGACCCAGTACTTC
few TRBJ2-7 TRBD1 TRBV10-3 16 CAISGGQGASSYEQYF TGTGCCATCAGTGGGGGACAGGGCGCAAGCTCCTACGAGCAGTACTTC
many TRBJ2-7 TRBD1 TRBV7-2 14 CASSLAQGANEQYF TGTGCCAGCAGCTTAGCGCAGGGGGCCAACGAGCAGTACTTC
many TRBJ2-2 NA TRBV27 16 CASALLGTINTGELFF TGTGCCAGCGCCCTCCTCGGGACCATTAACACCGGGGAGCTGTTTTTT
many TRBJ1-5 NA TRBV5-8 15 CASSLVANVDQPQHF TGTGCCAGCAGCTTGGTTGCCAACGTAGATCAGCCCCAGCATTTT
NA TRBJ2-7 NA TRBV2 11 CASSQVGGLYF TGTGCCAGCAGCCAAGTGGGGGGGCTATACTTC
many TRBJ2-7 NA TRBV6-1 12 CASSEQVYEQYF TGTGCCAGCAGTGAACAGGTTTACGAGCAGTACTTC
few TRBJ2-5 NA TRBV6-2/TRBV6-3 17 CASNSGPGRDGRETQYF TGTGCCAGCAACTCAGGCCCCGGACGGGACGGTCGGGAGACCCAGTACTTC
many TRBJ1-5 NA TRBV15 16 CATSRDFQESVQPQHF TGTGCCACCAGCAGAGATTTTCAAGAGTCCGTTCAGCCCCAGCATTTT